The clone carrying this TCR beta chain came up a few times. Antigen: not known. An end of the junction differs from the germline gene, which may be a read error. The data are from a study of cytomegalovirus exposure and HLA in healthy donors. The study, taken as a whole, reports: Overall, some 160 TCR beta chains were annotated as cytomegalovirus-associated. An analysis that was carried out later associated 16,951 TCR beta sequences with HLA alleles at 0.05 false discovery rate.

PCR amplification relied on 60 Vbeta primers (plus 13 Jbeta primers). In the authors' workflow: Among the unique TCR beta chains that a later analysis counted, 80 million to 100 million in all, 9.5 million to 12 million were shared. The data were produced by immunoSEQ multiplex PCR, yet TCRdb's version contains in-frame clones alone and is incomplete. From that table come the V and J calls and clone size; the DNA was used to work out D and trimming. There are roughly 100,000 clones in the sample; approximately 14% occur only once, and around 0.86% lies in the top ten. CDR1 is SNHLY and CDR2 is FYNNEI in the germline V gene. This CDR3 has 13 residues.

Sample: PBMCs. This TCR derives from a female donor in good health and CMV-seronegative. The chain joins TRBV2 to TRBJ2-1; 13 bases line up with TRBD2. CDR3 coding DNA: TGTGCCAGCAGAACCGGGACTAGCGGGAAGATCGTCTTC. Translating gives CASRTGTSGKIVF.